This TCR beta chain was sequenced for a study of CD8 T cells in Susac syndrome. Remarks on this clonotype: As yet, its antigen is unknown.

General study results and limits: The study's TCR sequencing and HLA analysis drew on a certain number of individuals. That number was acknowledged as relatively small.

Sequencing of TCR beta drew on CD8+ and CD4+ T cells from blood. The CD8+ and CD4+ T cells were isolated magnetically using a negative isolation approach, whereas the TEMRA cells were enriched by FACS. Between the trimmed V and J ends, which lost 3 bases and 3 bases, there was a span of 15 bases. CDR3 length equals 14 residues. The germline V gene encodes CDR1 DFQATT and CDR2 SNEGSKA (reference sequence). An input of about 0.45 to 1 ug of RNA was subjected to reverse transcription using random hexamers. Amplification of TCR beta CDR3 across 54 Vbeta and 13 Jbeta was performed with immunoSEQ multiplex PCR. TCRdb redid the calling of the immunoSEQ multiplex PCR reads with MiXCR, one entry per CDR3 protein. The repertoire consists of about 180,000 distinct CDR3 sequences, with 85% to 95% occurring once and the leading ten covering less than 0.2%.

Sequencing was performed on CD8+ T cells from PBMCs. The chain couples TRBV20-1 to TRBJ2-7; D might be TRBD2 (5 bases). The origin of this receptor is a human donor with multiple sclerosis. CDR3 DNA: TGCAGTGCTAGTAGGGTAAGAGGAGGCTACGAGCAGTACTTC. This sequence encodes CSASRVRGGYEQYF.